This TCR beta chain comes out of a study of blood T cell repertoires in COVID-19. Across the study: From the United States, Italy and Spain came samples of acute and convalescent COVID-19.

Under the authors' procedure: Reference gene primer amplification gave estimated nucleated cell counts. The repertoire was sequenced with immunoSEQ multiplex PCR; TCRdb's copy has only in-frame clones and lacks some. Clonal size and the V and J genes are those of that table, whereas D and trimming came from the DNA. This table has 200,000 to 300,000 clones, about 90% appearing once. This clone has just one count. The V gene end was trimmed by 2 bases and the J gene end by 8 bases; junction bases not matched to a gene: 7. The CDR3 is 16 residues long. Per the germline V gene, CDR1 is MNHNS and CDR2 is SASEGT.

Sequencing used peripheral blood. This sequence was found in a man aged 60 to 69 who had recovered from COVID-19. V and J are TRBV6-1 and TRBJ2-1; 12 bases fit TRBD2. CDR3 residues: CASSETLAGGRHEQFF. The CDR3 DNA reads TGTGCCAGCAGTGAAACCCTAGCGGGGGGGCGTCATGAGCAGTTCTTC.